Listed below are T cell receptor beta chains from one sample, sequenced in a study of blood T cell repertoires in COVID-19. Repertoires were generated with immunoSEQ multiplex PCR, while TCRdb's copy carries only in-frame clones and drops some. The profile covers around 220,000 clones, with roughly nine tenths appearing a single time and 2.2% taken by the ten largest. The specimen sequenced was peripheral blood. Source of these receptors: a woman aged 45-65 years with acute or convalescent COVID-19. Each CDR3 is given with its conserved first and last residue. The order of the fields is clone size, D gene, J gene, V gene, CDR3 protein, CDR3 DNA. A D gene is named only where the DNA matches it firmly. Only some rows state a clone size, as once, few, many or a class for expanded clones.

size: NA
D: TRBD2
J: TRBJ2-7
V: TRBV7-9
CDR3: CASSWVAGGSYEQYF
DNA: TGTGCCAGCAGCTGGGTAGCGGGAGGTTCCTACGAGCAGTACTTC

size: NA
D: NA
J: TRBJ1-2
V: TRBV4-1
CDR3: CASSQGNALGYGYTF
DNA: TGCGCCAGCAGCCAGGGCAACGCTCTCGGCTATGGCTACACCTTC

size: NA
D: TRBD1
J: TRBJ2-7
V: TRBV19
CDR3: CASSIEGQGRHEQYF
DNA: TGTGCCAGTAGTATTGAAGGACAGGGGAGGCATGAGCAGTACTTC

size: NA
D: NA
J: TRBJ2-3
V: TRBV7-6
CDR3: CASSLGVGRGTDTQYF
DNA: TGTGCCAGCAGCTTAGGCGTGGGCAGGGGCACAGATACGCAGTATTTT

size: once
D: NA
J: TRBJ2-6
V: TRBV10-2
CDR3: CASSDSGANVLTF
DNA: TGCGCCAGCAGTGACTCCGGGGCCAACGTCCTGACTTTC

size: NA
D: NA
J: TRBJ1-1
V: TRBV15
CDR3: CATSREGAVNTEAFF
DNA: TGTGCCACCAGCAGAGAGGGCGCCGTGAACACTGAAGCTTTCTTT

size: NA
D: TRBD1
J: TRBJ2-3
V: TRBV7-9
CDR3: CASSLQGDGSDTQYF
DNA: TGTGCCAGCAGTTTACAGGGGGACGGGTCAGATACGCAGTATTTT

size: NA
D: TRBD1
J: TRBJ2-7
V: TRBV9
CDR3: CASSVTGQGGYEQYF
DNA: TGTGCCAGCAGCGTAACGGGACAGGGTGGGTACGAGCAGTACTTC

size: NA
D: TRBD2
J: TRBJ2-7
V: TRBV6-5
CDR3: CASSYSREGPYEQYF
DNA: TGTGCCAGCAGTTACTCGCGGGAGGGCCCCTACGAGCAGTACTTC

size: NA
D: NA
J: TRBJ2-1
V: TRBV7-2
CDR3: CASTSDYSPYNEQFF
DNA: TGTGCCAGCACCTCGGACTACAGCCCCTACAATGAGCAGTTCTTC

size: NA
D: TRBD2
J: TRBJ2-3
V: TRBV7-6
CDR3: CASSFQGTSGETQYF
DNA: TGTGCCAGCAGCTTCCAGGGGACTAGCGGGGAAACGCAGTATTTT

size: NA
D: NA
J: TRBJ1-1
V: TRBV24-1
CDR3: CATSDQGLRAFF
DNA: TGTGCCACCAGTGATCAGGGCCTGCGGGCTTTCTTT

size: few
D: TRBD1
J: TRBJ1-5
V: TRBV11-2
CDR3: CASSSRTGVLGNQPQHF
DNA: TGTGCCAGCAGCTCCCGGACAGGGGTATTGGGGAATCAGCCCCAGCATTTT

size: NA
D: NA
J: TRBJ1-4
V: TRBV27
CDR3: CASSFTGSNEKLFF
DNA: TGTGCCAGCAGTTTTACAGGGTCGAATGAAAAACTGTTTTTT

size: NA
D: NA
J: TRBJ2-1
V: TRBV7-9
CDR3: CASSLPGASGNEQFF
DNA: TGTGCCAGCAGCTTACCAGGGGCATCGGGCAATGAGCAGTTCTTC

size: NA
D: TRBD1
J: TRBJ1-1
V: TRBV7-8
CDR3: CASAQGLDTEAFF
DNA: TGTGCCAGCGCACAGGGGCTGGACACTGAAGCTTTCTTT

size: NA
D: TRBD2
J: TRBJ2-7
V: TRBV7-2
CDR3: CASSPLAGEDYEQYF
DNA: TGTGCCAGCAGCCCTCTAGCGGGGGAGGACTACGAGCAGTACTTC

size: once
D: TRBD1
J: TRBJ2-4
V: TRBV30
CDR3: CAWTGTGVDIQYF
DNA: TGTGCCTGGACCGGGACAGGTGTGGACATTCAGTACTTC

size: NA
D: TRBD1
J: TRBJ1-1
V: TRBV7-9
CDR3: CASSLTTGGEAFF
DNA: TGTGCCAGCAGCCTAACTACAGGGGGCGAAGCTTTCTTT

size: NA
D: NA
J: TRBJ1-3
V: TRBV6-5
CDR3: CASSPSAGNTIYF
DNA: TGTGCCAGCAGCCCCTCAGCTGGAAACACCATATATTTT

size: NA
D: NA
J: TRBJ2-5
V: TRBV11-2
CDR3: CASTQNHKETQYF
DNA: TGTGCCAGCACCCAGAACCATAAAGAGACCCAGTACTTC

size: NA
D: NA
J: TRBJ2-7
V: TRBV5-1
CDR3: CASSLGLGRYEQYF
DNA: TGCGCCAGCAGCTTGGGACTAGGACGTTACGAGCAGTACTTC

size: NA
D: NA
J: TRBJ2-5
V: TRBV28
CDR3: CASSLDRLQETQYF
DNA: TGTGCCAGCAGTTTAGACAGGCTACAAGAGACCCAGTACTTC

size: NA
D: TRBD1
J: TRBJ2-2
V: TRBV5-8
CDR3: CASSLGRGLTGELFF
DNA: TGTGCCAGCAGCCTGGGCAGGGGGCTTACCGGGGAGCTGTTTTTT